This is a list of T cell receptor beta chains from one sample in a study of blood T cell repertoires in COVID-19. Clones were read by immunoSEQ multiplex PCR, and TCRdb kept only the in-frame ones, dropping some. In the table there are some 250,000 clones, under 95% of which are singletons. The sample taken for sequencing was PBMCs or T cells enriched from blood (not recorded which). These receptors originate from a woman between 40 and 50 years old with acute COVID-19. The CDR3 runs from the conserved cysteine through the conserved F or W. A D gene is named only where the DNA matches it firmly.

TRBJ2-7 TRBV9 TRBD2 CASSEGLAATYEQYF TGTGCCAGCAGCGAGGGACTAGCGGCGACCTACGAGCAGTACTTC
TRBJ2-7 TRBV7-9 TRBD2 CASSLVSGGRPAYEQYF TGTGCCAGCAGCTTAGTAAGTGGCGGGAGACCCGCCTACGAGCAGTACTTC
TRBJ2-7 TRBV30 . CAWSSLAGQYF TGTGCCTGGAGTAGCCTAGCCGGGCAGTACTTC
TRBJ1-1 TRBV3-1/TRBV3-2 TRBD1 CASSQTGGSNTEAFF TGTGCCAGCAGCCAAACAGGGGGGTCGAACACTGAAGCTTTCTTT
TRBJ2-1 TRBV20-1 . CSAAGATEQFF TGCAGTGCGGCAGGGGCTACTGAGCAGTTCTTC
TRBJ2-1 TRBV5-4 TRBD2 CASRLAGGDEQFF TGTGCCAGCCGTCTAGCGGGGGGGGATGAGCAGTTCTTC
TRBJ1-1 TRBV7-2 . CASSLTSGSNTEAFF TGTGCCAGCAGCTTAACTTCAGGGTCGAACACTGAAGCTTTCTTT
TRBJ1-5 TRBV30 TRBD1 CAWSLGQGPSNQPQHF TGTGCCTGGAGTCTCGGACAGGGCCCGAGCAATCAGCCCCAGCATTTT
TRBJ1-2 TRBV25-1 TRBD1 CASTATNTGVGGYTF TGTGCCAGTACTGCCACCAATACAGGGGTGGGTGGCTACACCTTC
TRBJ2-3 TRBV30 TRBD2 CACGTSGRAIADTQYF TGTGCCTGTGGGACTAGCGGGAGGGCCATCGCAGATACGCAGTATTTT